This T cell receptor beta chain was sequenced in a study of beta chain features in type 1 diabetes. Findings and limits, study-wide: The naive, central memory and Treg TCRB repertoires looked more alike in patients than they did in healthy donors.

The whole isolated RNA underwent reverse transcription, so sequencing captured expressed TCRB transcripts. The data were produced by immunoSEQ multiplex PCR, yet TCRdb's version contains in-frame clones alone and is incomplete. The repertoire holds fewer than 900,000 clones, roughly 15% seen once, with around 0.02% in the top ten. This clone has just a few counts. Its specificity is not known. This CDR3 is 15 amino acids long. The germline V and J ends were trimmed by 4 bases and 1 base, with 11 bases remaining between them. Germline loops: CDR1 LGHNA, CDR2 YNFKEQ. The clonotype comes from a woman under 30 in good health. This chain joins TRBV4-2 and TRBJ2-1, with D perhaps TRBD1 (6 bases). The specimen was naive CD4+ T cells from blood. The CDR3 protein is CASSLNRESYNEQFF. CDR3 nucleotides: TGTGCCAGCAGCCTAAACAGGGAGTCCTACAATGAGCAGTTCTTC.